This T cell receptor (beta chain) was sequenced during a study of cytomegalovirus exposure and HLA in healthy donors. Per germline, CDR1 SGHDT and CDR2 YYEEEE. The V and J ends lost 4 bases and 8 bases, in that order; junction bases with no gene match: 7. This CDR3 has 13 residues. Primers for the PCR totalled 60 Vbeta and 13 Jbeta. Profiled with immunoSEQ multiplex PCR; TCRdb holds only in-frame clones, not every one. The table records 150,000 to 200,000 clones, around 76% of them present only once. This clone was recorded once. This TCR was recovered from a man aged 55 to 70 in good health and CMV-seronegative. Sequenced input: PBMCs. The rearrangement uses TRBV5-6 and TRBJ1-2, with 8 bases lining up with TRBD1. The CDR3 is CASSQGAQRGYTF. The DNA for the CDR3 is TGTGCCAGCAGCCAGGGGGCTCAAAGGGGCTACACCTTC.